Sequencing of this TCR beta chain was carried out in a study of T cells after yellow fever vaccination. Germline loops: CDR1 KGHSH, CDR2 LQKENI. The CDR3 contains 16 residues. Trimming took off 3 bases at V and 4 bases at J, with 16 bases between the two ends. Template switching by 5'RACE produced TCR cDNA, adding a universal primer site and UMIs. TCRdb re-analysed the 5' RACE reads in MiXCR, keeping a single row per CDR3 protein. The sample has a few hundred thousand distinct CDR3 sequences; about 5% are singletons. This clonotype turned up a few times. The sequence was collected from a man between 18 and 29 years old who received the YFV17D yellow fever vaccine. The specimen comprised CD4+ T cells sorted from PBMCs, sampled on the day of the yellow fever booster vaccination. The rearrangement uses TRBV18 and TRBJ1-3; D is ambiguous. The CDR3 DNA reads as TGTGCCAGCTCACCTATCGGGTCCGCACAAGGAAACACCATATATTTT. It codes for CASSPIGSAQGNTIYF.